These T cell receptor beta chains were read from a single sample in a study of CD8+ T cells in alopecia areata. Only in-frame clones appear in the TCRdb table, and some are missing; sequencing was by immunoSEQ multiplex PCR. The sample consists of roughly 100,000 clones, about nine tenths of them appearing once. This specimen consisted of CD8+ T cells sorted from blood, obtained between weeks 30 and 35, from a patient treated with tofacitinib. Receptors were obtained from a human donor with alopecia areata. The CDR3 runs from the conserved cysteine through the conserved F or W. A D gene is named only where the DNA matches it firmly. Part of the rows lack a size; the others show once, few, many or a class for expanded clones.

-	TRBV5-1	TRBJ2-7	TRBD1	TGCGCCAGCAGCTTACCGGGACAGAGTGCCCACTACGAGCAGTACTTC	CASSLPGQSAHYEQYF
-	TRBV23-1	TRBJ2-1	-	TGCGCCAGCAGTCATCGCACCAGAGGTTCCTACAATGAGCAGTTCTTC	CASSHRTRGSYNEQFF
-	TRBV29-1	TRBJ2-1	TRBD1	TGCAGCGTTGACGGACAGGGGATGGGGACAAATGAGCAGTTCTTC	CSVDGQGMGTNEQFF
-	TRBV5-1	TRBJ1-5	TRBD1	TGCGCCAGCAGCTTGGGGACAGGGGGGAATCAGCCCCAGCATTTT	CASSLGTGGNQPQHF
-	TRBV7-6	TRBJ2-2	-	TGTGCCAGCAGCTTCTACGGGGGAACCGGGGAGCTGTTTTTT	CASSFYGGTGELFF
once	TRBV29-1	TRBJ2-7	-	TGCAGCGTTGAGGAGGGGAGTTACGAGCAGTACTTC	CSVEEGSYEQYF
-	TRBV2	TRBJ2-1	TRBD1	TGTGCCAGCAGTGTTTTCTTGGACAGGGCCTCGTACAATGAGCAGTTCTTC	CASSVFLDRASYNEQFF
-	TRBV4-1	TRBJ2-3	TRBD2	TGCGCCAGCAGCCCACCAGAGGACGCTAGCCCGCGGGGGACAGATACGCAGTATTTT	CASSPPEDASPRGTDTQYF
-	TRBV29-1	TRBJ2-5	TRBD1	TGCAGCGTTGAGGACAGGGGAGCGGAGACCCAGTACTTC	CSVEDRGAETQYF
-	TRBV9	TRBJ2-7	-	TGTGCCAGCAGCCCCCGACTAGTTGACTACGAGCAGTACTTC	CASSPRLVDYEQYF
few	TRBV5-4	TRBJ2-1	-	TGTGCCAGCAGCTTAGGCCAGGGCTGGGAGCAGTTCTTC	CASSLGQGWEQFF
-	TRBV7-6	TRBJ2-1	TRBD1	TGTGCCAGCAGCTCCGGACAGGGGTCCTACAATGAGCAGTTCTTC	CASSSGQGSYNEQFF
-	TRBV6-1	TRBJ2-1	-	TGTGCCAGCACTTCCCTCGGGGTCGGCCCAGAGCAGTTCTTC	CASTSLGVGPEQFF
-	TRBV9	TRBJ2-3	-	TGTGCCAGCAGCGTTTCGAAGGAGGAGGGCACAGATACGCAGTATTTT	CASSVSKEEGTDTQYF
-	TRBV5-8	TRBJ2-7	-	TGTGCCAGCAGCTCTCCTCGGACAGCCCGCCACGAGCAGTACTTC	CASSSPRTARHEQYF
few	TRBV10-3	TRBJ2-5	TRBD2	TGTGCCATCAGTGTCGTCCTAGCGGGAAACCAAGAGACCCAGTACTTC	CAISVVLAGNQETQYF
-	TRBV29-1	TRBJ1-2	-	TGCAGCGTTGACAGGGTTGGGGATGGCTACACCTTC	CSVDRVGDGYTF
-	TRBV27	TRBJ1-5	-	TGTGCCAGCAGTTTAAGTTGGAATCAGCCCCAGCATTTT	CASSLSWNQPQHF
-	TRBV19	TRBJ1-1	TRBD1	TGTGCCAGTAGTATAAAGTGGGACAGGTCCCCTGAAGCTTTCTTT	CASSIKWDRSPEAFF
-	TRBV27	TRBJ2-7	-	TGTGCCAGCAGTTCCGGGACGGTGTACGAGCAGTACTTC	CASSSGTVYEQYF
-	TRBV7-9	TRBJ2-6	-	TGTGCCAGCAGCGCTACGGGACCGATGGCCAACGTCCTGACTTTC	CASSATGPMANVLTF
-	TRBV5-4	TRBJ1-1	-	TGTGCCAGCAGCTCCTATACTCAAGCTTTCTTT	CASSSYTQAFF
-	TRBV7-6	TRBJ2-2	TRBD2	TGTGCCAGCAGCTTCTCCCCGACTAGCGGGAGGGCGAACACCGGGGAGCTGTTTTTT	CASSFSPTSGRANTGELFF
-	TRBV15	TRBJ2-7	-	TGTGCCACCAGCTCGGGTGATAGCTACGAGCAGTACTTC	CATSSGDSYEQYF
-	TRBV2	TRBJ2-1	-	TGTGCCAGCAGTGTTCCCCTTGGCTCCTACAATGAGCAGTTCTTC	CASSVPLGSYNEQFF
-	TRBV4-1	TRBJ2-3	TRBD2	TGCGCCAGTAGAAGCGGACTAGCGAGGACAGATACGCAGTATTTT	CASRSGLARTDTQYF
-	TRBV19	TRBJ1-1	-	TGTGCCAGTAGTATACAGGCAATGAACACTGAAGCTTTCTTT	CASSIQAMNTEAFF
-	TRBV7-8	TRBJ2-1	TRBD1	TGTGCCAGCAGCTTAACCCCGACAGGGCTCCACAATGAGCAGTTCTTC	CASSLTPTGLHNEQFF
-	TRBV5-4	TRBJ2-3	-	TGTGCCGGCAGCCGATTAGACGGGGGAGCTAGCACAGATACGCAGTATTTT	CAGSRLDGGASTDTQYF
-	TRBV20-1	TRBJ2-7	-	TGCAGTGTTGAACAGGGCCACGAGCAGTACTTC	CSVEQGHEQYF
-	TRBV20-1	TRBJ2-7	-	TGCAGTGCTAGATCCCACGAGCAGTACTTC	CSARSHEQYF
-	TRBV11-2	TRBJ2-7	-	TGTGCCAGCAGCTTAGAACCGGGAACCTACGAGCAGTACTTC	CASSLEPGTYEQYF
-	TRBV7-7	TRBJ2-5	-	TGTGCTAGCAGGAGGGACAGCGAGCAAGAGACCCAGTACTTC	CASRRDSEQETQYF
few	TRBV27	TRBJ2-7	-	TGTGCCAGCAGTTTGTCCGACAGTACCCCAGGGTACGAGCAGTACTTC	CASSLSDSTPGYEQYF
few	TRBV6-5	TRBJ1-5	TRBD1	TGTGCCAGCAGCCCCGGGACAGAAAATCAGCCCCAGCATTTT	CASSPGTENQPQHF
-	TRBV4-2	TRBJ2-1	-	TGTGCCAGCAGGGGACTTGGGGGGCCGGTCGATGAGCAGTTCTTC	CASRGLGGPVDEQFF
few	TRBV29-1	TRBJ2-1	-	TGCAGCGTTGAGCGGGGAATCCTCAATGAGCAGTTCTTC	CSVERGILNEQFF
-	TRBV11-1	TRBJ2-2	TRBD2	TGTGCCAGCAGCTTGCGGGAGAATCCCGGGGAGCTGTTTTTT	CASSLRENPGELFF
-	TRBV11-3	TRBJ2-1	-	TGTGCCAGCAGCTTTTATTCCGGAACGGTTAACAATGAGCAGTTCTTC	CASSFYSGTVNNEQFF
-	TRBV4-1	TRBJ2-1	TRBD2	TGCGCCAGCGGGTTAGCGGGCTCCTACAATGAGCAGTTCTTC	CASGLAGSYNEQFF